A selection of T cell receptor beta chains follows, all from one sample in a study of OX40 agonist ivuxolimab in advanced cancers. The data were produced by immunoSEQ multiplex PCR, yet TCRdb's version contains in-frame clones alone and is incomplete. The table has roughly 26,000 clones, about 90% seen once. The sequencing used CD4+ or CD8+ T cells sorted from blood, collected in a trial of the OX40 agonist ivuxolimab. All receptors come from an adult with an advanced solid tumor such as melanoma, head and neck, liver or kidney cancer. CDR3s include the opening cysteine and the closing phenylalanine or tryptophan.

J gene: TRBJ1-2
V gene: TRBV6-6
CDR3 length: 14
CDR3 protein: CASSLRELEGGYTF

J gene: TRBJ1-1
V gene: TRBV6-1
CDR3 length: 11
CDR3 protein: CASGWGTEAFF

J gene: TRBJ1-5
V gene: TRBV4-3
CDR3 length: 15
CDR3 protein: CASSQEWIGNQPQHF

J gene: TRBJ2-7
V gene: TRBV6-5
CDR3 length: 15
CDR3 protein: CASSYSEGSHYEQYF

J gene: TRBJ1-6
V gene: TRBV27
CDR3 length: 14
CDR3 protein: CASSPGTADSPLHF

J gene: TRBJ2-7
V gene: TRBV20-1
CDR3 length: 11
CDR3 protein: CSAKAGYEQYF

J gene: TRBJ2-6
V gene: TRBV4-3
CDR3 length: 14
CDR3 protein: CASSQYSGANVLTF

J gene: TRBJ2-5
V gene: TRBV13
CDR3 length: 17
CDR3 protein: CASSLSMSGPYQETQYF

J gene: TRBJ1-1
V gene: TRBV7-9
CDR3 length: 15
CDR3 protein: CASLEGLQMNTEAFF

J gene: TRBJ2-1
V gene: TRBV30
CDR3 length: 11
CDR3 protein: CAWSSANEQFF

J gene: TRBJ2-1
V gene: TRBV11-2
CDR3 length: 13
CDR3 protein: CASSLGWSNEQFF

J gene: TRBJ2-6
V gene: TRBV7-8
CDR3 length: 20
CDR3 protein: CAGEPGLAGGSQAGANVLTF

J gene: TRBJ2-7
V gene: TRBV7-8
CDR3 length: 14
CDR3 protein: CASSTSGTSDEQYF

J gene: TRBJ2-1
V gene: TRBV7-6
CDR3 length: 15
CDR3 protein: CASSPDLLWSNEQFF

J gene: TRBJ1-2
V gene: TRBV30
CDR3 length: 13
CDR3 protein: CAWNPTTNYGYTF

J gene: TRBJ2-5
V gene: TRBV29-1
CDR3 length: 13
CDR3 protein: CSVTQGVQETQYF

J gene: TRBJ2-7
V gene: TRBV28
CDR3 length: 13
CDR3 protein: CASSRGTVYEQYF

J gene: TRBJ2-7
V gene: TRBV10-3
CDR3 length: 15
CDR3 protein: CAISVEGQGLHEQYF

J gene: TRBJ2-7
V gene: TRBV15
CDR3 length: 15
CDR3 protein: CATSSSLDRVYEQYF

J gene: TRBJ2-3
V gene: TRBV27
CDR3 length: 14
CDR3 protein: CASSLSGNKDTQYF

J gene: TRBJ1-1
V gene: TRBV2
CDR3 length: 14
CDR3 protein: CASTPRVMYTEAFF

J gene: TRBJ1-5
V gene: TRBV27
CDR3 length: 13
CDR3 protein: CASSLVSNQPQHF

J gene: TRBJ2-7
V gene: TRBV4-3
CDR3 length: 14
CDR3 protein: CASSQDKGSYEQYF

J gene: TRBJ2-1
V gene: TRBV9
CDR3 length: 13
CDR3 protein: CASSETDYNEQFF

J gene: TRBJ2-1
V gene: TRBV4-1
CDR3 length: 12
CDR3 protein: CASSSWDTSQFF

J gene: TRBJ2-7
V gene: TRBV9
CDR3 length: 13
CDR3 protein: CASSPSLGNEQYF

J gene: TRBJ2-1
V gene: TRBV19
CDR3 length: 15
CDR3 protein: CASSIARGAYNEQFF

J gene: TRBJ2-2
V gene: TRBV2
CDR3 length: 14
CDR3 protein: CASSDWVGSGELFF

J gene: TRBJ2-7
V gene: TRBV4-3
CDR3 length: 14
CDR3 protein: CASSPLTWTGEQYF

J gene: TRBJ2-1
V gene: TRBV29-1
CDR3 length: 11
CDR3 protein: CSVVSQNEQFF

J gene: TRBJ2-7
V gene: TRBV7-2
CDR3 length: 13
CDR3 protein: CASSLATGNEQYF

J gene: TRBJ1-2
V gene: TRBV7-9
CDR3 length: 15
CDR3 protein: CASSLAEANAHGYTF

J gene: TRBJ2-3
V gene: TRBV28
CDR3 length: 14
CDR3 protein: CASSFLAGTDTQYF

J gene: TRBJ1-1
V gene: TRBV28
CDR3 length: 14
CDR3 protein: CASIRTLAGTEAFF

J gene: TRBJ2-1
V gene: TRBV7-9
CDR3 length: 15
CDR3 protein: CASSTFNSGSNEQFF

J gene: TRBJ2-1
V gene: TRBV9
CDR3 length: 15
CDR3 protein: CASSVGGGGWNEQFF

J gene: TRBJ2-7
V gene: TRBV19
CDR3 length: 15
CDR3 protein: CASSIGRGRSYEQYF

J gene: TRBJ1-1
V gene: TRBV4-1
CDR3 length: 14
CDR3 protein: CASSQQDMNTEAFF

J gene: TRBJ2-1
V gene: TRBV7-9
CDR3 length: 14
CDR3 protein: CASKRQGLYNEQFF

J gene: TRBJ1-5
V gene: TRBV19
CDR3 length: 15
CDR3 protein: CASSTTGASNQPQHF

J gene: TRBJ2-1
V gene: TRBV5-4
CDR3 length: 16
CDR3 protein: CASSLDRDSFYNEQFF

J gene: TRBJ2-7
V gene: TRBV11-2
CDR3 length: 16
CDR3 protein: CASSLGPGQGYYEQYF